The clone carrying this T cell receptor beta chain was counted ten times or more. What it binds is not known. The record originates from a study of metastatic and nonmetastatic thyroid tumors. Background on the study: Repertoire comparisons spanned blood and tumor or nodule tissue from malignant and benign thyroid patients. General observations from the study: The reported finding was significantly higher TCR beta diversity in malignant thyroid tumors relative to benign nodules, in blood and tumor.

Per the study methods: Construction of a distant-metastasis classifier for papillary thyroid cancer relied on CDR3 differences across clinicopathological groups. TCRdb redid the clone calls on the PCR reads using MiXCR. TCRdb's processing, not the authors', yielded these V and J calls. The sample has around 37,000 clones, approximately 25% seen once. Trimming removed 5 bases from V and 4 bases from J, with 14 bases in between. CDR3 length: 14 amino acids. CDR1 is SGHAT and CDR2 is FQNNGV in the germline V gene. All patients were treatment-naive before thyroid surgery. The clonotype was recovered from a female donor with papillary thyroid cancer or a benign thyroid nodule (not recorded which). Some clones in this sample may be carry-over from other donors' samples. V is TRBV11-2 and J is TRBJ1-1; D might be TRBD1 (5 bases). The sequencing input was tumor tissue. The CDR3 DNA follows: TGTGCCAGCAGCGTCCGGGACGTCCTCACTGAAGCTTTCTTT. Amino acids: CASSVRDVLTEAFF.